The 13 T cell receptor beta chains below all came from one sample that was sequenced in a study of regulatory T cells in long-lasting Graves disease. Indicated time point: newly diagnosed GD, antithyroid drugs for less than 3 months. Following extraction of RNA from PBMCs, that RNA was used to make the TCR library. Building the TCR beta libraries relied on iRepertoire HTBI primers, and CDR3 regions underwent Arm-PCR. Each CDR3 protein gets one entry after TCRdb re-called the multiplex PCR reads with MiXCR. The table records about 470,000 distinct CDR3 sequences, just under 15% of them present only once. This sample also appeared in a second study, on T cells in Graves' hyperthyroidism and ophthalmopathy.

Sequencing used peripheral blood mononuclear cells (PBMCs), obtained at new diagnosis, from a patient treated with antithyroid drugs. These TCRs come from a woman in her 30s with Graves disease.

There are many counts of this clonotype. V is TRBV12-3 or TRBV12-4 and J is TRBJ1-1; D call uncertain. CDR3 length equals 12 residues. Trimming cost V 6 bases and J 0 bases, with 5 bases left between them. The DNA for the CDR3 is TGTGCCAGCAGGATAATGAACACTGAAGCTTTCTTT. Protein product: CASRIMNTEAFF.

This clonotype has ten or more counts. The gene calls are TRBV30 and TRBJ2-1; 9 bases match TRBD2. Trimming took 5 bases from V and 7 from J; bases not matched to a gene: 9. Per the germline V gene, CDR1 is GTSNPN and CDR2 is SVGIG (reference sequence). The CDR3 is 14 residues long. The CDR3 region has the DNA TGTGCCTGGGCGGCTAGCGGGAAGATTAATGAGCAGTTCTTC. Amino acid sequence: CAWAASGKINEQFF.

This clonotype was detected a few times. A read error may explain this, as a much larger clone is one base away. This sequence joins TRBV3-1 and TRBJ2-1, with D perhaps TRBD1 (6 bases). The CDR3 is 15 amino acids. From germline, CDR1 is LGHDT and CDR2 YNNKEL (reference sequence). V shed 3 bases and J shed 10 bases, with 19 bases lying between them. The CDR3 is CASSHAPGAVYEQFF. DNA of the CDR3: TGTGCCAGCAGCCATGCCCCAGGGGCCGTGTACGAGCAGTTCTTC.

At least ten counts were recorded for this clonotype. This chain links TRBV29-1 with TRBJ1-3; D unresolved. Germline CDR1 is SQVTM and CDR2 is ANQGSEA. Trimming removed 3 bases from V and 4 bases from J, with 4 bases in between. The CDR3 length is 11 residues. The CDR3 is CSVDRGNTIYF. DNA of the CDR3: TGCAGCGTTGATAGAGGAAACACCATATATTTT.

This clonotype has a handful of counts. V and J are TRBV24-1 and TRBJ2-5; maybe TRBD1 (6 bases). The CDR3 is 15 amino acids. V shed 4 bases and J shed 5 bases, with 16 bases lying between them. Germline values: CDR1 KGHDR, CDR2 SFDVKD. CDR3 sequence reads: CATSETPTGGETQYF. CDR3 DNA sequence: TGTGCCACCAGTGAGACCCCGACAGGCGGGGAGACCCAGTACTTC.

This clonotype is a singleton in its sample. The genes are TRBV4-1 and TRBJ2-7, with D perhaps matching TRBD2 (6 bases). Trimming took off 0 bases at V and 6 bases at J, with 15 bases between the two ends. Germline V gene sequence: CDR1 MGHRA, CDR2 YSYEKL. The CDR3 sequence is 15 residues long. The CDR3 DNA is TGCGCCAGCAGCCAAGATTCTGGGCGGGAAGGCGAGCAGTACTTC. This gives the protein CASSQDSGREGEQYF.

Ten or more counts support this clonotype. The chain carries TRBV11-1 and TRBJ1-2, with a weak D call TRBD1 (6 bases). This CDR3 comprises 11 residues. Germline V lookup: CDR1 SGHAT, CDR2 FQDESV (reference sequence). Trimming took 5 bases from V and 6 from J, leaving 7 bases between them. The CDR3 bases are TGTGCCAGCAGCCGGACAGATGGCTACACCTTC. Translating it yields CASSRTDGYTF.

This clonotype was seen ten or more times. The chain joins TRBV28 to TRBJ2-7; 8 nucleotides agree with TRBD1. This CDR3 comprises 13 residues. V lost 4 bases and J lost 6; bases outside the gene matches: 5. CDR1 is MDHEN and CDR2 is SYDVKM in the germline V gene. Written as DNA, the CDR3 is TGTGCCAGCAGTTCCGGACAGGGTAGCGAGCAGTACTTC. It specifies CASSSGQGSEQYF.

As DNA, the CDR3 is TGTGCCAGCGAGAGGTCAGGGGCCCACACCGGGGAGCTGTTTTTT. As protein: CASERSGAHTGELFF. The chain has TRBV6-1 and TRBJ2-2, with D maybe TRBD1 (6 bases). V lost 8 bases and J lost 3, with 16 bases in between. The CDR3 is 15 residues long. Germline CDR1 and CDR2: MNHNS and SASEGT.

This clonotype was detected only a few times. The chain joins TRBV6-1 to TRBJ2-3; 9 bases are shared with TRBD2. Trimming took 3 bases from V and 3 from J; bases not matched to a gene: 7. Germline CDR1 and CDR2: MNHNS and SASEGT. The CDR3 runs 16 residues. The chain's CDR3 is CASSEVAGEKTDTQYF. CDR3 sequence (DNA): TGTGCCAGCAGTGAGGTAGCGGGGGAGAAGACAGATACGCAGTATTTT.

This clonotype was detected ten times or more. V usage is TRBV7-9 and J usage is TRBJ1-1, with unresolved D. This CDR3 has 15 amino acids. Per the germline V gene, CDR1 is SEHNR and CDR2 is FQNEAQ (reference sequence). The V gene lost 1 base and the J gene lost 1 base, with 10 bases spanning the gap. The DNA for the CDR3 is TGTGCCAGCAGCTTAGGAGAGCGGACGAACACTGAAGCTTTCTTT. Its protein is CASSLGERTNTEAFF.

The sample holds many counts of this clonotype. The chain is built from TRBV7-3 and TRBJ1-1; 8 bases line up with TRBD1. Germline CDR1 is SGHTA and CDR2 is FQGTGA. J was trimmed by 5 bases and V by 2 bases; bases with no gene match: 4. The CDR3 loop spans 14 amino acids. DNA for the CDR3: TGTGCCAGCAGCTTAGGAGACAGGGGTACTGAAGCTTTCTTT. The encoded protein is CASSLGDRGTEAFF.

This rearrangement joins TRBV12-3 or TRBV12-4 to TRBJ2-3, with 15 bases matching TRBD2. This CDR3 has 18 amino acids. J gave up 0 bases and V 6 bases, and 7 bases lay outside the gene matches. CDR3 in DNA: TGTGCCAGCAGAACCGGGACTAGCGGGAGGAAAAGCACAGATACGCAGTATTTT. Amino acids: CASRTGTSGRKSTDTQYF.